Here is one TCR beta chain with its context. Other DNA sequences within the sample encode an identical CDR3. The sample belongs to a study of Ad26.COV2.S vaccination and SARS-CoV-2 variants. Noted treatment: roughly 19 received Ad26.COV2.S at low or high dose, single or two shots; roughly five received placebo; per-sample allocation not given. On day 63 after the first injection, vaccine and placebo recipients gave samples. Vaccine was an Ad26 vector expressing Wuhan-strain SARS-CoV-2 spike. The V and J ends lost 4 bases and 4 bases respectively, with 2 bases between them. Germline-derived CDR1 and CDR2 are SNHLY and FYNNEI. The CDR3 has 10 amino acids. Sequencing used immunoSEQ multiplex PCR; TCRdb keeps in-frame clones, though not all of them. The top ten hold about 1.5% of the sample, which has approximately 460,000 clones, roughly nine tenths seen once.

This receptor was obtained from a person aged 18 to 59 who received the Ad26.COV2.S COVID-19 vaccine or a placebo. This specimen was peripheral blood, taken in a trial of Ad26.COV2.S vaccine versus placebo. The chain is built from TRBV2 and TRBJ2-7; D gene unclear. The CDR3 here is CASSGYEQYF. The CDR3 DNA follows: TGTGCCAGCAGTGGATACGAGCAGTACTTC.